Below, 18 T cell receptor beta chains from the same sample are listed, as sequenced in a study of identical twins. TCRdb itself ran the 5' RACE reads through MiXCR, one entry per CDR3 protein. The sample lists hundreds of thousands of distinct CDR3 sequences; roughly 7% were seen once. These data are also associated with another study on yellow fever vaccine responses in identical twins.

Sequencing used memory (CD45RO+) T cells sorted from blood. Receptor source: a woman between 18 and 29 years old in good health.

This clonotype showed up just a few times. The chain uses TRBV28 and TRBJ1-5; D not resolved. The V gene's germline CDR1 is MDHEN and CDR2 SYDVKM. Trimming cost V 8 bases and J 0 bases, with 5 bases left between them. The CDR3 is made up of 12 amino acids. The CDR3 sequence is CASQNSNQPQHF. In nucleotides, the CDR3 is TGTGCCAGCCAAAATAGCAATCAGCCCCAGCATTTT. The variable domain in full, completed from reference TRBV28 and TRBJ1-5, reads DVKVTQSSRYLVKRTGEKVFLECVQDMDHENMFWYRQDPGLGLRLIYFSYDVKMKEKGDIPEGYSVSREKKERFSLILESASTNQTSMYLCASQNSNQPQHFGDGTRLSIL.

The sample holds a few counts of this clonotype. The chain joins TRBV20-1 to TRBJ1-5; 7 positions match TRBD1. Trimming cost V 4 bases and J 7 bases; bases outside gene matches: 10. The CDR3 covers 14 residues. Germline-derived CDR1 and CDR2 are DFQATT and SNEGSKA (reference sequence). The CDR3, as DNA: TGCAGTGCTACTAGGGGGCAGGGGGGCCAGCCCCAGCATTTT. Translated: CSATRGQGGQPQHF.

This clonotype was counted between two and nine times. The chain couples TRBV7-8 to TRBJ2-7; the D gene could be TRBD1 or TRBD2 (7 bases each). Germline V lookup: CDR1 SGHVS, CDR2 FQNEAQ. The CDR3 covers 15 residues. Trimming cost V 5 bases and J 6 bases, with 20 bases left between them. Written as DNA, the CDR3 is TGTGCCAGCAGCACCCTGCCAGACAGGGAGGGCGAGCAGTACTTC. It translates to CASSTLPDREGEQYF.

The chain joins TRBV4-1 to TRBJ1-4; the D is unclear. The germline V gene has CDR1 MGHRA and CDR2 YSYEKL. The CDR3 has 12 amino acids. With 0 bases removed from V and 14 bases from J, the gap between germline ends came to 10 bases. CDR3 DNA: TGCGCCAGCAGCCAAGAAGGAAGGCGGCTGTTTTTT. Amino acid sequence: CASSQEGRRLFF.

Concerning this clonotype: One base away lies a much larger clone, so this may be a sequencing read error. The gene calls are TRBV29-1 and TRBJ2-2; the D gene could be TRBD1 or TRBD2 (5 bases each). The CDR3 has 15 residues. The germline V gene has CDR1 SQVTM and CDR2 ANQGSEA. The chain's CDR3 is CSVSGIQGGTGEMFF. For the CDR3, the DNA is TGCAGCGTCTCCGGGATTCAGGGTGGGACCGGGGAGATGTTTTTT.

The chain has TRBV7-9 and TRBJ2-1; TRBD1 aligns across 7 bases. The V gene's germline CDR1 is SEHNR and CDR2 FQNEAQ (reference sequence). With 5 bases clipped from V and 8 bases from J, the junction kept 3 bases outside the gene matches. This CDR3 region has 12 residues. The DNA of the CDR3 is TGTGCCAGCAGCCCAGACAGGGATGAGCAGTTCTTC. This encodes CASSPDRDEQFF. The variable domain in full, with the rest retrieved from reference TRBV7-9 and TRBJ2-1, is DTGVSQNPRHKITKRGQNVTFRCDPISEHNRLYWYRQTLGQGPEFLTYFQNEAQLEKSRLLSDRFSAERPKGSFSTLEIQRTEQGDSAMYLCASSPDRDEQFFGPGTRLTVL.

The genes are TRBV7-7 and TRBJ2-1, with D unclear. Trimming removed 1 base from V and 5 bases from J, with 12 bases in between. CDR1 SSHAT and CDR2 FNYEAQ come from the germline V gene (reference sequence). The CDR3 has 15 amino acids. The CDR3 region is CASSLDGAINNEQFF. The CDR3 nucleotides are TGTGCCAGCAGCTTAGATGGCGCAATTAACAATGAGCAGTTCTTC.

The table lists this clonotype with many counts. The chain combines TRBV6-1 with TRBJ2-2, with a weak D call TRBD1 (6 bases). V lost 4 bases and J lost 5, with 8 bases in between. The CDR3 length is 13 residues. Germline V gene sequence: CDR1 MNHNS, CDR2 SASEGT. CDR3: CASSGQVTGELFF. For the CDR3, the DNA is TGTGCCAGCAGTGGACAGGTGACCGGGGAGCTGTTTTTT.

The chain has TRBV28 and TRBJ2-1; 10 positions match TRBD2. There are 14 residues in the CDR3. Looked up from germline, CDR1 is MDHEN and CDR2 is SYDVKM. The V segment lost 4 bases and the J segment 9 bases; nucleotides outside the gene matches: 6. The CDR3 is CASSSASGRVEQFF. Written as DNA, the CDR3 is TGTGCCAGCAGTTCGGCTAGCGGGAGAGTTGAGCAGTTCTTC.

DNA for the CDR3: TGTGCCAGCAGCACTCCGGGACAGGGCACAGATACGCAGTATTTT. This gives the protein CASSTPGQGTDTQYF. The chain couples TRBV28 to TRBJ2-3; 8 nucleotides agree with TRBD1. V shed 6 bases, J shed 1 base, and the junction held 6 bases outside the gene matches. The CDR3 is 15 amino acids. The germline V gene encodes CDR1 MDHEN and CDR2 SYDVKM.

This clonotype has at least ten counts. The chain combines TRBV7-8 with TRBJ2-5, with D possibly TRBD2 on 6 matching bases. The CDR3 length is 18 residues. Trimming shortened V by 1 base and J by 1 base, and 19 bases separated the two germline ends. CDR1 and CDR2 from the germline V gene are SGHVS and FQNEAQ. CDR3 amino acids: CASSLEVSRGRFQETQYF. CDR3 in DNA: TGTGCCAGCAGCTTAGAGGTTTCGCGGGGACGTTTCCAAGAGACCCAGTACTTC.

This clonotype occurred once. The conserved phenylalanine or tryptophan is not found at the CDR3 terminus, so this likely reflects a read error. The rearrangement links TRBV25-1 to TRBJ2-6; 7 positions match TRBD1. CDR1 is MGHDK and CDR2 is SYGVNS in the germline V gene. The CDR3 runs to 17 residues. The junction had 5 bases not matched to a gene; V was cut back by 3 bases and J by 0 bases. Here the CDR3 DNA reads TGTGCCAGCAGTGATTATCGGGACAGCTCTGGGGCCAACGTCCTGACTCTC. Protein: CASSDYRDSSGANVLTL.

The chain uses TRBV5-1 and TRBJ2-2; 9 nucleotides line up with TRBD1. V gave up 4 bases and J gave up 1 base; unmatched junction bases: 8. The germline CDR1 and CDR2 sequences are SGHRS and YFSETQ. The CDR3 consists of 17 residues. The DNA of the CDR3 is TGCGCCAGCAGCACAAAAAAGACAGGGGGGAACACCGGGGAGCTGTTTTTT. It encodes CASSTKKTGGNTGELFF.

V is TRBV29-1 and J is TRBJ1-1, with D uncertain. CDR1 SQVTM and CDR2 ANQGSEA come from the germline V gene. This CDR3 comprises 12 residues. The V end was cut by 6 bases, the J end by 0 bases, with 8 bases between. The CDR3 nucleotides read TGCAGCGTCGGGATGATGAACACTGAAGCTTTCTTT. Its protein is CSVGMMNTEAFF.

This clonotype was found many times. V is TRBV27 and J is TRBJ1-1; possibly TRBD1 for D (5 bases). Per the germline V gene, CDR1 is MNHEY and CDR2 is SMNVEV (reference sequence). The CDR3 spans 15 residues. Trimming shortened V by 2 bases and J by 3 bases, and 13 bases separated the two germline ends. The chain's CDR3 is CASSLGARVYTEAFF. The DNA for the CDR3 is TGTGCCAGCAGTTTAGGGGCCAGGGTCTACACTGAAGCTTTCTTT.

In its sample, this clonotype was seen a few times. The chain carries TRBV25-1 and TRBJ2-3, with TRBD1 matching 9 bases. The V and J ends lost 0 bases and 7 bases, in that order; junction bases with no gene match: 8. Germline V gene sequence: CDR1 MGHDK, CDR2 SYGVNS. The CDR3 totals 16 residues. The CDR3 nucleotides are TGTGCCAGCAGTGAATATGGGACAGGGTTGATTAATACGCAGTATTTT. This gives the protein CASSEYGTGLINTQYF.

The table lists this clonotype with a few counts. The chain uses TRBV27 and TRBJ2-1; 11 positions match TRBD2. The V gene's germline CDR1 is MNHEY and CDR2 SMNVEV (reference sequence). V lost 2 bases and J lost 9; bases outside the gene matches: 12. This CDR3 has 17 residues. The CDR3 region has the DNA TGTGCCAGCAGTTTAAAGTCCGTGGGACTAGCGGTCTTTGAGCAGTTCTTC. Its translation: CASSLKSVGLAVFEQFF.

In regard to this clonotype: Given a much more abundant clone one base away, this may be a read error. The chain has TRBV2 and TRBJ2-2, with 8 bases matching TRBD2. Germline loops: CDR1 SNHLY, CDR2 FYNNEI. This CDR3 spans 19 amino acids. CDR3 in amino acids: CSSSARDWREAMGAGELFF. The CDR3 DNA is TGTTCCAGCAGCGCACGGGACTGGCGGGAGGCCATGGGCGCCGGGGAGCTGTTTTTT.